This entry describes one TCR beta chain. Its antigen is unidentified. From blood CD8+ and CD4+ T cells, the TCR beta chain was sequenced. FACS was used to enrich TEMRA cells, whereas the CD8+ and CD4+ T cells were obtained by negative isolation. RNA, at about 0.45 to 1 ug, was reverse transcribed with random hexamers. Multiplex PCR with immunoSEQ amplified the TCR beta CDR3 across 54 Vbeta and 13 Jbeta. TCRdb fed the immunoSEQ multiplex PCR reads into MiXCR, producing one record per CDR3 protein. The table has approximately 170,000 distinct CDR3 sequences, around 90% seen once. V was shortened by 5 bases and J by 6 bases, with 14 bases between the two germline ends. The CDR3 has 14 residues. Germline CDR1 SGHTA, CDR2 FQGTGA. This sample stems from a study of CD8 T cells in Susac syndrome. Findings of the study overall: Acknowledgment was made by the study that its TCR sequencing and HLA analysis involved a relatively small number of individuals.

The receptor's source is a human donor in good health. V is TRBV7-3 and J is TRBJ2-1; tentatively, D is TRBD1 (5 bases). The sample comprised CD4+ T cells from PBMCs. CDR3 in amino acids: CASSPQDMANEQFF. In DNA, the CDR3 is TGTGCCAGCAGCCCCCAGGACATGGCCAATGAGCAGTTCTTC.